Sequencing of this T cell receptor beta chain was carried out in a study of T cells in Graves' hyperthyroidism and ophthalmopathy. Uncontrolled infection, other autoimmune disease, pregnancy or lactation disqualified patients from enrolment. Overall study results and limits: In simple terms, a model built on 13 V-J features told ophthalmopathy apart from stable hyperthyroidism. Most thyroid clonotypes expanded above 0.001 appeared in blood too.

CDR1 GTSNPN and CDR2 SVGIG come from the germline V gene (reference sequence). V gave up 5 bases and J gave up 11 bases, with 12 bases separating them. The CDR3 runs to 10 residues. This clonotype was seen a handful of times. Its cognate antigen is unknown. TCR beta CDR3 sequences were amplified from RNA transcripts. The HTBI primer set served for first-round RT-PCR of the TCR CDR3. A single record per CDR3 protein comes from TCRdb applying MiXCR to the multiplex PCR reads. The table records about 570,000 distinct CDR3 sequences, under 60% of them present only once. J is TRBJ1-1 and V is TRBV30; no clear D. The sequence came from an adult woman with Graves' disease, either hyperthyroidism or ophthalmopathy (not recorded which). The sequencing input was peripheral blood or thyroid tissue (not recorded which). The CDR3 coding sequence is TGTGCCTGGTCTAAGGTGGGGGCTTTCTTT. The encoded protein is CAWSKVGAFF. The full variable domain, in which reference TRBV30 and TRBJ1-1 provide the parts outside the CDR3, is SQTIHQWPATLVQPVGSPLSLECTVEGTSNPNLYWYRQAAGRGLQLLFYSVGIGQISSEVPQNLSASRPQDRQFILSSKKLLLSDSGFYLCAWSKVGAFFGQGTRLTVV.